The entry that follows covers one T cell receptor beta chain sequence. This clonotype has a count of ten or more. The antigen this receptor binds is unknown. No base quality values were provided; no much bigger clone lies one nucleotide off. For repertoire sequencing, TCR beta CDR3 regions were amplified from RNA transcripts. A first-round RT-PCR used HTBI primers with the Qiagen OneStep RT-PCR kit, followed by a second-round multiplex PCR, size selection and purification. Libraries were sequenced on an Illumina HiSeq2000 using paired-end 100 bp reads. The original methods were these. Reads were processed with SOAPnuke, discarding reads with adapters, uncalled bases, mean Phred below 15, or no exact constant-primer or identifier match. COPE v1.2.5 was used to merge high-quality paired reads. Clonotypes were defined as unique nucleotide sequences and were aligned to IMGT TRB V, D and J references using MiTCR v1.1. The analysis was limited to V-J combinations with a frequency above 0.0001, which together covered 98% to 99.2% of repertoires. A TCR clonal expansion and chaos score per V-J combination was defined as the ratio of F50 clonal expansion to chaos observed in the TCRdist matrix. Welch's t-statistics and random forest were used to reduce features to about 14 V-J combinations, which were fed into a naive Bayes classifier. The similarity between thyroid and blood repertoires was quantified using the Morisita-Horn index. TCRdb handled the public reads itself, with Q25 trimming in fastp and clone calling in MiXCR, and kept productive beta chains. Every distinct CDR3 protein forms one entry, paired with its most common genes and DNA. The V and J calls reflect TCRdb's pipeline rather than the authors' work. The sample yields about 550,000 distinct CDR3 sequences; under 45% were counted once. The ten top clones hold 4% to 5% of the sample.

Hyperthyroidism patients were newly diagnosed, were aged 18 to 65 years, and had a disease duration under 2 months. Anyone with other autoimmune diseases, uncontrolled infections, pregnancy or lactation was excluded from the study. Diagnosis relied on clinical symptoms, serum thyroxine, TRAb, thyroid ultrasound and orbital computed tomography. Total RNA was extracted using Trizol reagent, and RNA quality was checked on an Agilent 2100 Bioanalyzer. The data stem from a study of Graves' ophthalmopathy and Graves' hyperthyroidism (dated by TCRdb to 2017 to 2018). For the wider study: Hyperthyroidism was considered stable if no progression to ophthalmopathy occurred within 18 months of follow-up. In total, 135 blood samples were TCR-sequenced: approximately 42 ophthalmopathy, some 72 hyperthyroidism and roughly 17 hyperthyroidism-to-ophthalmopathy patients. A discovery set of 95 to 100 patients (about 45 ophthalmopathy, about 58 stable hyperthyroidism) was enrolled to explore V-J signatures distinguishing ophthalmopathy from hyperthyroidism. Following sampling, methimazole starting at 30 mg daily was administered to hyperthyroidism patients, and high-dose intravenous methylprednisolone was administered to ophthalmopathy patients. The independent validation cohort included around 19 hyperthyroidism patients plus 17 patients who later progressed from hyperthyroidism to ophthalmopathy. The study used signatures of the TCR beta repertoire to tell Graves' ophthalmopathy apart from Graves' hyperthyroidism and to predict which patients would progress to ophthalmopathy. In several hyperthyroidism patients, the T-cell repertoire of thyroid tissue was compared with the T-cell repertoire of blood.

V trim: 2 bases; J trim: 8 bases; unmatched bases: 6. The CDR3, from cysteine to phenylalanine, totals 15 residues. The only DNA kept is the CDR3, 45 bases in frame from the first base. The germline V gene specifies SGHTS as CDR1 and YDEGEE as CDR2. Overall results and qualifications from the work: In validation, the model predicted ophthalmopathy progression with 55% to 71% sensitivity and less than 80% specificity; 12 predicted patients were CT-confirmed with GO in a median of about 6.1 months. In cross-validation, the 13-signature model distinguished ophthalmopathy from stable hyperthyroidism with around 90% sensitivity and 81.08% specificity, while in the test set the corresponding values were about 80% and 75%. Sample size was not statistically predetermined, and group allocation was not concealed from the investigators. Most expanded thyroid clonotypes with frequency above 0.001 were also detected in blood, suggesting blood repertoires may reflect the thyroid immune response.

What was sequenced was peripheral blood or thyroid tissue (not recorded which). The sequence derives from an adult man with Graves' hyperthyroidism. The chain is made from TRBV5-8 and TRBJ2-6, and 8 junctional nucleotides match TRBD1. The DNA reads TGTGCCAGCAGCTTTGGGCAGGGGGCGACCAACGTCCTGACTTTC. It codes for CASSFGQGATNVLTF.